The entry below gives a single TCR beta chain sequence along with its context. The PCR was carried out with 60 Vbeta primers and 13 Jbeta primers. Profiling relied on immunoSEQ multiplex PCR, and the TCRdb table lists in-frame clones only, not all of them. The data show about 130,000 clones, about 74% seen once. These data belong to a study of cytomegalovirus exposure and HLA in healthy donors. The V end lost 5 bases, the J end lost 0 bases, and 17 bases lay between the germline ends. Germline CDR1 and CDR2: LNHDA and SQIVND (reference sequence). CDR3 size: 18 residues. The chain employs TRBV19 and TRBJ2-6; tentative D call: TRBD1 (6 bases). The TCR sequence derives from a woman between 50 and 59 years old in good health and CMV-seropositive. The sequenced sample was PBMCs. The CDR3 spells CASSVAGQHDSGANVLTF. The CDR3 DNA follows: TGTGCCAGTAGTGTTGCCGGACAGCATGACTCTGGGGCCAACGTCCTGACTTTC.